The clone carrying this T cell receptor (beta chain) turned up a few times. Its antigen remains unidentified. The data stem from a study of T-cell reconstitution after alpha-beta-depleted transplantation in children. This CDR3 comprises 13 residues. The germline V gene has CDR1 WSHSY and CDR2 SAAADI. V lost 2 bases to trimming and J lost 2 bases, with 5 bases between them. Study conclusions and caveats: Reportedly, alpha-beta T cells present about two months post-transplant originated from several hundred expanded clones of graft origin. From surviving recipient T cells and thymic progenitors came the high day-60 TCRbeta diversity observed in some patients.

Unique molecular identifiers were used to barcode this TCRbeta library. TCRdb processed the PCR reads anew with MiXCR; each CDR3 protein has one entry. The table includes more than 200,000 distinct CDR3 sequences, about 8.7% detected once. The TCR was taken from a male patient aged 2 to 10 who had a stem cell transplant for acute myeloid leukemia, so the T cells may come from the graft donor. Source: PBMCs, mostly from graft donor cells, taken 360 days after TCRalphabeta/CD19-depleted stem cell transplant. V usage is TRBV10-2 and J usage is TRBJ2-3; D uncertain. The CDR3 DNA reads TGCGCCAGCAGTGAGACCCCCACAGATACGCAGTATTTT. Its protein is CASSETPTDTQYF.